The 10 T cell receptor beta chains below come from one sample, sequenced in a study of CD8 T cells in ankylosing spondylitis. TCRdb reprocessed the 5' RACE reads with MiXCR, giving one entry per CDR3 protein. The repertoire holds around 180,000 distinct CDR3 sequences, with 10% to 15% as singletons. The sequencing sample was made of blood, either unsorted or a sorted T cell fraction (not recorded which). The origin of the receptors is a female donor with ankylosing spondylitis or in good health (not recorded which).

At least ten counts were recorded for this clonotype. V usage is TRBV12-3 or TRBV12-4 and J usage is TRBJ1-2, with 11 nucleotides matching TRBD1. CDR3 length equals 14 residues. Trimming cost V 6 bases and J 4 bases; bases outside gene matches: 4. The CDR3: CASRGTGGLYGYTF. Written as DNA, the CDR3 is TGTGCCAGCAGGGGGACAGGGGGACTCTATGGCTACACCTTC.

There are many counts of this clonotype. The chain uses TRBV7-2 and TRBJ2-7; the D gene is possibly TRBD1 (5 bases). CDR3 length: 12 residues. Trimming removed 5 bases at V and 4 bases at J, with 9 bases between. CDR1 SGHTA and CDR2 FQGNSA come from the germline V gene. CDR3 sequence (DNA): TGTGCCAGCAGCGCGCAGGGTTACGAGCAGTACTTC. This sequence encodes CASSAQGYEQYF. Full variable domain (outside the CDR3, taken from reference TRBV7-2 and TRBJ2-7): GAGVSQSPSNKVTEKGKDVELRCDPISGHTALYWYRQSLGQGLEFLIYFQGNSAPDKSGLPSDRFSAERTGGSVSTLTIQRTQQEDSAVYLCASSAQGYEQYFGPGTRLTVT.

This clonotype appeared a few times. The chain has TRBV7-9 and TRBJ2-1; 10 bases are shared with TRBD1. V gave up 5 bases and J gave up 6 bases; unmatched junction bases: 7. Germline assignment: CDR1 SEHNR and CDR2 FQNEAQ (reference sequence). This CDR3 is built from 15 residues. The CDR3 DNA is TGTGCCAGCAGCCCGAGGGACAGGGGATCCAATGAGCAGTTCTTC. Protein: CASSPRDRGSNEQFF.

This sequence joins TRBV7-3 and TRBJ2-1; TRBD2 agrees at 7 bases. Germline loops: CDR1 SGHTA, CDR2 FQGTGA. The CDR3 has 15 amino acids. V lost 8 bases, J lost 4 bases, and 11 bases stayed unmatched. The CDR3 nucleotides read TGTGCCAGCGCCCTGGCTAGCGGAGCATACAATGAGCAGTTCTTC. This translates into CASALASGAYNEQFF.

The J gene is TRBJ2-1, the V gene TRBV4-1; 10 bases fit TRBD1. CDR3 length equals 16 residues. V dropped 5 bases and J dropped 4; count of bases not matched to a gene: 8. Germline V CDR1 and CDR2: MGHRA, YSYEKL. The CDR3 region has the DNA TGCGCCAGCAGCGACCTGACAGGGGGCTTATACAATGAGCAGTTCTTC. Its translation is CASSDLTGGLYNEQFF.

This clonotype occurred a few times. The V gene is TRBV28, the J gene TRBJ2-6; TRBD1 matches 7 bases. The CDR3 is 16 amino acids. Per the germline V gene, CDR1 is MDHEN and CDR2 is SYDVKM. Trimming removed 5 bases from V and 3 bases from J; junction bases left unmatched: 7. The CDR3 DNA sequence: TGTGCCAGCAGTGTAAACAGGGGTTATGGGGCCAACGTCCTGACTTTC. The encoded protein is CASSVNRGYGANVLTF.

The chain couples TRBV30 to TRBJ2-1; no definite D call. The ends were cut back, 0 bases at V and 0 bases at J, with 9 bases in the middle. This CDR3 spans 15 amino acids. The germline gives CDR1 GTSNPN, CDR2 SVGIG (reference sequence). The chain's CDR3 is CAWSVGTSSYNEQFF. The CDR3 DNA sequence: TGTGCCTGGAGTGTAGGCACCAGCTCCTACAATGAGCAGTTCTTC.

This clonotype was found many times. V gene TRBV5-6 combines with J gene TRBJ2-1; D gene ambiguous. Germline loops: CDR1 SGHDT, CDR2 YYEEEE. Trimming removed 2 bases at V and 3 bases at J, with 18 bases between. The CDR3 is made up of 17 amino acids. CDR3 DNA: TGTGCCAGCAGCTTTCGTGTGGGTAGAAACGACTACAATGAGCAGTTCTTC. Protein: CASSFRVGRNDYNEQFF. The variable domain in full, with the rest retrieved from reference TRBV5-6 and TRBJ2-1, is DAGVTQSPTHLIKTRGQQVTLRCSPKSGHDTVSWYQQALGQGPQFIFQYYEEEERQRGNFPDRFSGHQFPNYSSELNVNALLLGDSALYLCASSFRVGRNDYNEQFFGPGTRLTVL.

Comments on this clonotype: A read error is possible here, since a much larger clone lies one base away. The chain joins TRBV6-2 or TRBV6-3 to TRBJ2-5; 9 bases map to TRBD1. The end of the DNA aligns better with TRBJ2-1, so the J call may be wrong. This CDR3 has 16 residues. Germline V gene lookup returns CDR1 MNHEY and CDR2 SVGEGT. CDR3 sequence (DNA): TGTGCCAGCAGTACTGTGACAGGGGGTATGCAAGAGACCCAGTTCTTC. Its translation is CASSTVTGGMQETQFF.

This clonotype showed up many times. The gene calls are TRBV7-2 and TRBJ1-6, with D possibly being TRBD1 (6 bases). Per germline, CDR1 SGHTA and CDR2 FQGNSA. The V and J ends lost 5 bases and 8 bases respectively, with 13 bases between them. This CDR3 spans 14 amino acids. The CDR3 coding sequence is TGTGCCAGCAGCCCTTGGGGGCAGCATTCACCCCTCCACTTT. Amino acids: CASSPWGQHSPLHF.